These T cell receptor beta chains were read from a single sample in a study of T cells after yellow fever vaccination. TCRdb re-called the 5' RACE reads through MiXCR, storing one row per CDR3 protein. The table has 250,000 to 300,000 distinct CDR3 sequences, around 4.9% seen once; the top ten hold under 3.5%. Sequencing was performed on CD4+ T cells sorted from PBMCs, taken on the day of the yellow fever booster vaccination. The receptors here all came from a man younger than 30 who received the YFV17D yellow fever vaccine. CDR3s include the opening cysteine and the closing phenylalanine or tryptophan. Each record gives: D gene, J gene, V gene, clone size, CDR3 DNA, CDR3 protein. The D gene is left open where the match is weak. Not every row has a clone size; where given, it reads once, few, many or a size class.

d_gene: TRBD2; j_gene: TRBJ2-3; v_gene: TRBV27; abundance: -; CDR3nt: TGTGCCACCCGGGGGGGGGCGCGATTCAGAGATACGCAGTATTTT; CDR3aa: CATRGGARFRDTQYF
d_gene: -; j_gene: TRBJ1-5; v_gene: TRBV12-3/TRBV12-4; abundance: -; CDR3nt: TGTGCCAGCAGCCCCCAGGGGAATAATCAGCCCCAGCATTTT; CDR3aa: CASSPQGNNQPQHF
d_gene: -; j_gene: TRBJ1-4; v_gene: TRBV6-2/TRBV6-3; abundance: few; CDR3nt: TGTGCCAGCAGCTTTGGACGGATAACGGGACTGTTTTTT; CDR3aa: CASSFGRITGLFF
d_gene: TRBD1; j_gene: TRBJ1-2; v_gene: TRBV5-1; abundance: few; CDR3nt: TGCGCCAGCAGCCGTACCCGGGACAGCTATGGCTACACCTTC; CDR3aa: CASSRTRDSYGYTF
d_gene: -; j_gene: TRBJ2-7; v_gene: TRBV10-2; abundance: -; CDR3nt: TGCGCCGCAACAGGGCAGAACTCCTACGAGCAGTACTTC; CDR3aa: CAATGQNSYEQYF
d_gene: -; j_gene: TRBJ2-7; v_gene: TRBV7-2; abundance: few; CDR3nt: TGTGCCAGCAGCTTAGACAGGGCGAATTTCGAGCAGTACTTC; CDR3aa: CASSLDRANFEQYF
d_gene: -; j_gene: TRBJ1-1; v_gene: TRBV9; abundance: few; CDR3nt: TGTGCCAGCAGCGTAGATCTGGGCGCGGACACTGAAGCTTTCTTT; CDR3aa: CASSVDLGADTEAFF
d_gene: -; j_gene: TRBJ1-5; v_gene: TRBV4-1; abundance: many; CDR3nt: TGCGCCAGCAGCCAAGTCTATGGGACAACTCAGCCCCAGCATTTT; CDR3aa: CASSQVYGTTQPQHF
d_gene: -; j_gene: TRBJ1-2; v_gene: TRBV5-1; abundance: few; CDR3nt: TGCGCCAGCAGCTTGGAAGGGAGTCCCAACTATGGCTACACCTTC; CDR3aa: CASSLEGSPNYGYTF
d_gene: -; j_gene: TRBJ2-6; v_gene: TRBV7-2; abundance: many; CDR3nt: TGTGCCAGCAGCGTTAGTTCGGGCTCTGGGGCCAACGTCCTGACTTTC; CDR3aa: CASSVSSGSGANVLTF
d_gene: TRBD1; j_gene: TRBJ2-3; v_gene: TRBV9; abundance: few; CDR3nt: TGTGCCAGCAGCGTAGTGACAGGGGGCGGCCGGCCAGATACGCAGTATTTT; CDR3aa: CASSVVTGGGRPDTQYF
d_gene: -; j_gene: TRBJ1-2; v_gene: TRBV7-8; abundance: many; CDR3nt: TGTGCCAGCAGCCGAAAAAAGGGGAGGGAGGGGCCGGACTATGGCTACACCTTC; CDR3aa: CASSRKKGREGPDYGYTF
d_gene: -; j_gene: TRBJ2-1; v_gene: TRBV4-2; abundance: few; CDR3nt: TGTGCCAGCAGCCAGGCTGAGACTACCGCCCATGAGCAGTTCTTC; CDR3aa: CASSQAETTAHEQFF
d_gene: -; j_gene: TRBJ1-2; v_gene: TRBV20-1; abundance: -; CDR3nt: TGCAGTGCTAGGACACTTCTAGATGGCTACACCTTC; CDR3aa: CSARTLLDGYTF
d_gene: -; j_gene: TRBJ1-6; v_gene: TRBV7-9; abundance: -; CDR3nt: TGTGCCAGCAGCGACACCCGAGAGAATTCACCCCTCCACTTT; CDR3aa: CASSDTRENSPLHF
d_gene: -; j_gene: TRBJ1-4; v_gene: TRBV18; abundance: -; CDR3nt: TGTGCCAGCTCACCAAGGGGGGCGAATGAAAAACTGTTTTTT; CDR3aa: CASSPRGANEKLFF
d_gene: TRBD2; j_gene: TRBJ2-3; v_gene: TRBV5-1; abundance: -; CDR3nt: TGCGCCAGCAGCCCATTCGGATGGCGGGGGGGAGATACGCAGTATTTT; CDR3aa: CASSPFGWRGGDTQYF
d_gene: -; j_gene: TRBJ2-1; v_gene: TRBV5-5; abundance: -; CDR3nt: TGTGCCAGCAGCTTCACCGGACAGACTGAGCAGTTCTTC; CDR3aa: CASSFTGQTEQFF
d_gene: TRBD1; j_gene: TRBJ2-3; v_gene: TRBV12-3/TRBV12-4; abundance: many; CDR3nt: TGTGCCAGCAGCCCCCAGACAGGGGCGGTCTCGAATACGCAGTATTTT; CDR3aa: CASSPQTGAVSNTQYF
d_gene: TRBD1; j_gene: TRBJ1-2; v_gene: TRBV6-5; abundance: -; CDR3nt: TGTGCCAGCAGCCAGGGGGCGGGAGGCTACACCTTC; CDR3aa: CASSQGAGGYTF
d_gene: TRBD1; j_gene: TRBJ1-1; v_gene: TRBV5-1; abundance: few; CDR3nt: TGCGCCAGCAGCTTGCCCCGCGGACAGGGAGAGAACACTGAAGCTTTCTTT; CDR3aa: CASSLPRGQGENTEAFF
d_gene: -; j_gene: TRBJ1-4; v_gene: TRBV9; abundance: many; CDR3nt: TGTGCCAGCAGCGGAGGGACCCTTAATGAAAAACTGTTTTTT; CDR3aa: CASSGGTLNEKLFF